The 29 T cell receptor beta chains below were found in one sample sequenced in a study of cytomegalovirus exposure and HLA in healthy donors. Vbeta (60) and Jbeta (13) primers were used in the PCR. Sequenced by immunoSEQ multiplex PCR; TCRdb stores in-frame clones only, minus some. The data show approximately 110,000 clones, with 77% seen just once and roughly 4% held by the top ten. The sequencing input was PBMCs. These receptors came from a human donor in good health.

This chain uses TRBV5-5 with TRBJ1-1, with 11 nucleotides matching TRBD1. The CDR3 contains 18 residues. V lost 0 bases and J lost 2; bases outside the gene matches: 9. Germline V gene data show CDR1 as SGHKS and CDR2 as YYEKEE (reference sequence). CDR3 amino acids: CASSLDTGTGGFNTEAFF. The CDR3 coding sequence is TGTGCCAGCAGCTTGGATACCGGGACAGGGGGTTTTAACACTGAAGCTTTCTTT. The variable domain in full, with the rest retrieved from reference TRBV5-5 and TRBJ1-1, is DAGVTQSPTHLIKTRGQQVTLRCSPISGHKSVSWYQQVLGQGPQFIFQYYEKEERGRGNFPDRFSARQFPNYSSELNVNALLLGDSALYLCASSLDTGTGGFNTEAFFGQGTRLTVV.

The table lists this clone with a count of one. V is TRBV18 and J is TRBJ2-7; 7 bases are shared with TRBD1. Germline V gene lookup returns CDR1 KGHSH and CDR2 LQKENI. V was clipped by 6 bases and J by 6 bases; unmatched bases: 8. The CDR3 has 13 amino acids. The CDR3 loop reads CASSLDRLSEQYF. Written as DNA, the CDR3 is TGTGCCAGCTCCCTGGACAGGTTGAGCGAGCAGTACTTC.

The rearrangement joins TRBV7-6 to TRBJ2-1; 10 nucleotides match TRBD2. V gave up 5 bases and J gave up 3 bases; unmatched junction bases: 4. Germline V gene data show CDR1 as SGHVS and CDR2 as FNYEAQ. The CDR3 has 15 amino acids. The CDR3 spells CASSPLAGNYNEQFF. The CDR3 coding sequence is TGTGCCAGCAGCCCACTAGCGGGAAACTACAATGAGCAGTTCTTC. Together with reference TRBV7-6 and TRBJ2-1, the CDR3 gives the full variable domain: GAGVSQSPRYKVTKRGQDVALRCDPISGHVSLYWYRQALGQGPEFLTYFNYEAQQDKSGLPNDRFSAERPEGSISTLTIQRTEQRDSAMYRCASSPLAGNYNEQFFGPGTRLTVL.

In this sample, this clone turned up once. This chain connects TRBV4-1 to TRBJ2-7, with unresolved D. In germline, CDR1 is MGHRA, CDR2 YSYEKL. The CDR3 sequence is 15 residues long. V lost 0 bases and J lost 7, with 16 bases in between. CDR3 sequence: CASSQERSANGEQYF. CDR3 DNA sequence: TGCGCCAGCAGCCAAGAGAGGTCCGCGAATGGTGAGCAGTACTTC.

J is TRBJ1-1 and V is TRBV21-1; whether TRBD1, the table's D call, matches the DNA was not checked. TRBV21-1 is an annotated pseudogene. CDR3 size: 12 residues. The CDR3 coding sequence is TGTGCCAGCAACCGAACAAACACTGAAGCTTTCTTT. This sequence encodes CASNRTNTEAFF.

This chain connects TRBV6-5 to TRBJ2-1; 7 bases align to TRBD2. Germline CDR1 MNHEY, CDR2 SVGAGI. V shed 0 bases, J shed 6 bases, and the junction held 8 bases outside the gene matches. The CDR3 consists of 16 residues. CDR3 DNA sequence: TGTGCCAGCAGTTACTCTGGGGGGGGAGTCGGCAATGAGCAGTTCTTC. Protein: CASSYSGGGVGNEQFF.

This chain links TRBV18 with TRBJ1-4, with 9 bases fitting TRBD1. The trim removed 1 base at V and 4 bases at J, leaving 4 bases unmatched. This CDR3 is built from 16 residues. Germline lookup yields CDR1 KGHSH and CDR2 LQKENI. CDR3: CASSPLRDRVNEKLFF. The CDR3 nucleotides read TGTGCCAGCTCACCACTCAGGGACAGGGTTAATGAAAAACTGTTTTTT.

This clone was seen a handful of times. The V gene is TRBV5-5, the J gene TRBJ1-2, with D unclear. CDR1 and CDR2 from the germline V gene are SGHKS and YYEKEE (reference sequence). CDR3 length: 14 amino acids. V was cut by 3 bases and J by 0 bases, with 9 bases left in between. The CDR3 protein is CASSSDIANYGYTF. The CDR3 DNA follows: TGTGCCAGCAGCTCCGACATAGCTAACTATGGCTACACCTTC.

The chain couples TRBV7-9 to TRBJ1-2, with 8 bases lining up with TRBD1. V trimming: 4 bases; J trimming: 4 bases; junction bases outside the gene matches: 5. The CDR3 contains 14 residues. Germline V gives CDR1 SEHNR, CDR2 FQNEAQ (reference sequence). CDR3 DNA sequence: TGTGCCAGCAGCTCAGGGGGCCGGGGCTATGGCTACACCTTC. Protein product: CASSSGGRGYGYTF.

This sequence joins TRBV10-1 and TRBJ2-1; 15 nucleotides line up with TRBD2. The CDR3 sequence is 16 residues long. Looked up from germline, CDR1 is WNHNN and CDR2 is SYGVQD (reference sequence). After removal of 5 bases from V and 6 bases from J, the junction contained 5 bases not matched to a gene. CDR3 residues: CASSNPGLAGGNEQFF. CDR3 DNA: TGCGCCAGCAGTAACCCGGGACTAGCGGGGGGCAATGAGCAGTTCTTC.

V usage is TRBV25-1 and J usage is TRBJ1-1; perhaps TRBD1 as D (5 bases). Germline V gives CDR1 MGHDK, CDR2 SYGVNS. The CDR3 is made up of 13 amino acids. V lost 4 bases and J lost 1, with 7 bases in between. CDR3 in amino acids: CASSVGRNTEAFF. The CDR3 DNA follows: TGTGCCAGCAGTGTGGGGCGGAACACTGAAGCTTTCTTT.

The chain employs TRBV7-9 and TRBJ1-2; D is undetermined. The CDR3 is 16 amino acids. Germline V gene sequence: CDR1 SEHNR, CDR2 FQNEAQ (reference sequence). V was cut by 4 bases and J by 4 bases, with 19 bases left in between. The CDR3 protein is CASSSSSRNPLYGYTF. The CDR3 DNA reads TGTGCCAGCAGCTCCTCTTCGCGAAACCCCCTCTATGGCTACACCTTC.

The chain carries TRBV28 and TRBJ1-3, with D possibly matching TRBD1 (6 bases). V was clipped by 2 bases and J by 4 bases, with 15 bases between them. The V gene's germline CDR1 is MDHEN and CDR2 SYDVKM. The CDR3 loop spans 16 amino acids. The CDR3 DNA reads TGTGCCAGCAGTTTAGTAAAGGGGGTGGCAGGAAACACCATATATTTT. Translating gives CASSLVKGVAGNTIYF. Looking up the rest from reference TRBV28 and TRBJ1-3 gives the full variable domain: DVKVTQSSRYLVKRTGEKVFLECVQDMDHENMFWYRQDPGLGLRLIYFSYDVKMKEKGDIPEGYSVSREKKERFSLILESASTNQTSMYLCASSLVKGVAGNTIYFGEGSWLTVV.

About this clone: Other DNA variants within this sample encode the same CDR3. The chain combines TRBV6-5 with TRBJ2-1, with 7 positions matching TRBD1. Germline values: CDR1 MNHEY, CDR2 SVGAGI. The J segment lost 3 bases and the V segment lost 2 bases, leaving 4 bases of the junction unmatched. This CDR3 is 15 amino acids long. CDR3 DNA: TGTGCCAGCAGTTACCGGGACAGTCGCTACAATGAGCAGTTCTTC. The encoded protein is CASSYRDSRYNEQFF.

The chain joins TRBV5-1 to TRBJ1-4; no clear D. Germline V gene sequence: CDR1 SGHRS, CDR2 YFSETQ. This CDR3 is 16 amino acids long. Trimming pared 0 bases from V and 3 bases from J, leaving 12 bases between. The chain's CDR3 is CASSLAGSPANEKLFF. For the CDR3, the DNA is TGCGCCAGCAGCTTGGCCGGGTCTCCGGCTAATGAAAAACTGTTTTTT.

V gene TRBV5-1 combines with J gene TRBJ1-5; no definite D call. The CDR3 length is 14 residues. Germline CDR1 reads SGHRS; CDR2 reads YFSETQ. V was pared by 3 bases and J by 4 bases, with 11 bases between. CDR3 sequence: CASSSIGGNQPQHF. As DNA, the CDR3 is TGCGCCAGCAGCTCAATCGGCGGTAATCAGCCCCAGCATTTT.

J is TRBJ1-2 and V is TRBV28; 10 bases agree with TRBD1. The length of the CDR3 is 16 residues. Germline CDR1 MDHEN, CDR2 SYDVKM. Germline trimming cut 2 bases from V and 4 bases from J; bases unmatched to any gene: 7. The CDR3 loop reads CASSLRGDRGLYGYTF. The CDR3 DNA reads as TGTGCCAGCAGTTTAAGGGGAGACAGGGGGCTCTATGGCTACACCTTC.

This CDR3 is CAWSVPSRGQEKLFF. The DNA of the CDR3 is TGTGCCTGGAGTGTACCTTCTCGGGGACAGGAAAAACTGTTTTTT. This chain connects TRBV30 to TRBJ1-4; 7 bases are a match to TRBD1. With V trimmed by 0 bases and J by 8 bases, 9 bases remained unmatched. The CDR3 contains 15 residues. Germline loops: CDR1 GTSNPN, CDR2 SVGIG (reference sequence).

This clone appeared a few times. The chain joins TRBV5-8 to TRBJ2-1; 10 bases line up with TRBD1. V shed 0 bases, J shed 8 bases, and the junction held 11 bases outside the gene matches. The CDR3 covers 17 residues. Germline lookup yields CDR1 SGHTS and CDR2 YDEGEE. The CDR3 loop reads CASSLAGQGGLGDEQFF. In DNA, the CDR3 is TGTGCCAGCAGCTTGGCCGGACAGGGGGGTCTCGGGGATGAGCAGTTCTTC.

This clone showed up just a few times. The rearrangement joins TRBV2 to TRBJ2-1, with D perhaps matching TRBD1 (6 bases). This CDR3 region has 15 residues. The V gene lost 5 bases and the J gene lost 5 bases, with 16 bases spanning the gap. Germline CDR1 is SNHLY and CDR2 is FYNNEI. CDR3 loop: CASSITGLGDNEQFF. The CDR3 nucleotides read TGTGCCAGCAGTATTACAGGGCTCGGAGACAATGAGCAGTTCTTC.

This clone turned up a few times. This chain connects TRBV11-3 to TRBJ1-3; D ambiguous. The germline V and J ends were trimmed by 3 bases and 8 bases, with 11 bases remaining between them. The CDR3 extends over 13 amino acids. Germline-derived CDR1 and CDR2 are SGHNT and YENEEA. CDR3 sequence: CASSFRVLDTIYF. CDR3 DNA sequence: TGTGCCAGCAGCTTTCGGGTTTTAGACACCATATATTTT.

The chain links TRBV5-5 to TRBJ2-7; unclear D gene. The germline V gene encodes CDR1 SGHKS and CDR2 YYEKEE (reference sequence). The CDR3 is 12 amino acids. V was cut by 0 bases and J by 3 bases, with 4 bases left in between. In DNA form, the CDR3 reads TGTGCCAGCAGCTTGGCCGTCTACGAGCAGTACTTC. This gives the protein CASSLAVYEQYF.

V usage is TRBV19 and J usage is TRBJ1-1; TRBD1 might be the D (5 bases). CDR3 length: 15 residues. Trimming pared 5 bases from V and 2 bases from J, leaving 15 bases between. Looked up from germline, CDR1 is LNHDA and CDR2 is SQIVND (reference sequence). DNA for the CDR3: TGTGCCAGTAGTTTATTTCCAGACAGCAACACTGAAGCTTTCTTT. It specifies CASSLFPDSNTEAFF.

This chain uses TRBV5-1 with TRBJ2-3, with 8 bases fitting TRBD2. Trimming at V came to 0 bases and at J to 4 bases, leaving 1 base not matched to a gene. CDR1 is SGHRS and CDR2 is YFSETQ in the germline V gene. The CDR3 length is 14 residues. The CDR3 DNA reads TGCGCCAGCAGCTTGGGGACTAGCTCAGATACGCAGTATTTT. Translated: CASSLGTSSDTQYF. Complete variable domain (other parts from reference TRBV5-1 and TRBJ2-3): KAGVTQTPRYLIKTRGQQVTLSCSPISGHRSVSWYQQTPGQGLQFLFEYFSETQRNKGNFPGRFSGRQFSNSRSEMNVSTLELGDSALYLCASSLGTSSDTQYFGPGTRLTVL.

This sequence joins TRBV18 and TRBJ2-2, with 10 nucleotides matching TRBD2. Germline CDR1 is KGHSH and CDR2 is LQKENI. V trimming: 0 bases; J trimming: 5 bases; junction bases outside the gene matches: 3. This CDR3 is built from 16 residues. This CDR3 is CASSPPASGRTGELFF. In nucleotides, the CDR3 is TGTGCCAGCTCACCACCGGCTAGCGGGAGAACCGGGGAGCTGTTTTTT. Complete variable domain (other parts from reference TRBV18 and TRBJ2-2): NAGVMQNPRHLVRRRGQEARLRCSPMKGHSHVYWYRQLPEEGLKFMVYLQKENIIDESGMPKERFSAEFPKEGPSILRIQQVVRGDSAAYFCASSPPASGRTGELFFGEGSRLTVL.

J is TRBJ2-1 and V is TRBV10-1; 7 bases map to TRBD1. V shed 4 bases and J 2 bases; nucleotides not matched to a gene: 8. Germline V CDR1 and CDR2: WNHNN, SYGVQD (reference sequence). This CDR3 has 16 amino acids. The CDR3 region has the DNA TGCGCCAGCAGTGTCCTCGGACAGGCACCCTACAATGAGCAGTTCTTC. It specifies CASSVLGQAPYNEQFF.

The chain is built from TRBV19 and TRBJ2-7; 7 positions match TRBD2. V shed 1 base and J 2 bases; nucleotides not matched to a gene: 11. The CDR3 spans 17 residues. Germline V gene data show CDR1 as LNHDA and CDR2 as SQIVND (reference sequence). CDR3 loop: CASSIGGIGGSTYEQYF. In DNA, the CDR3 is TGTGCCAGTAGTATAGGAGGGATTGGCGGGAGCACCTACGAGCAGTACTTC.

This sequence joins TRBV6-5 and TRBJ2-7; D ambiguous. Per germline, CDR1 MNHEY and CDR2 SVGAGI. V gave up 6 bases and J gave up 4 bases, with 7 bases separating them. The CDR3 contains 11 residues. CDR3 DNA sequence: TGTGCCAGCAGATACCTGTACGAGCAGTACTTC. Protein sequence: CASRYLYEQYF.

This clone was observed a handful of times. The V gene is TRBV19, the J gene TRBJ1-5; 7 nucleotides match TRBD1. The V gene end was trimmed by 3 bases and the J gene end by 3 bases; junction bases not matched to a gene: 11. The CDR3 runs to 17 residues. The germline gives CDR1 LNHDA, CDR2 SQIVND (reference sequence). The CDR3 loop reads CASSILVGTAHNQPQHF. The CDR3 nucleotides read TGTGCCAGTAGTATTTTGGTTGGGACAGCTCACAATCAGCCCCAGCATTTT.